This T cell receptor beta chain was documented in a study of response to subunit inactivated influenza vaccine. This clonotype was detected a few times. The antigen remains unidentified. TCRdb independently ran MiXCR on the RT-PCR reads; one entry per CDR3 protein. Of 500,000 to 600,000 distinct CDR3 sequences listed, about 17% are singletons. The CDR3 extends over 13 amino acids. Trimming took off 6 bases at V and 9 bases at J, with 15 bases between the two ends. CDR1 and CDR2 (germline): MNHEY, SVGEGT. General study findings and limits: Authors suggested seasonal influenza vaccinations each recruit few new T cells.

The starting material was CD4+ T cells sorted from PBMCs, obtained 23 to 25 months after vaccination. The receptor was derived from a man aged 50 to 69 who received an inactivated influenza vaccine. The V call is TRBV6-2 or TRBV6-3, the J call TRBJ2-1, with unresolved D. This chain's CDR3 is CASSRRARREQFF. CDR3 bases: TGTGCCAGCAGCCGCCGGGCCCGTCGTGAGCAGTTCTTC.